A single T cell receptor (beta chain) is shown here with its context. Its target is not known. The data are from a study of T cell responses to AZD1222 COVID-19 vaccine. Study results and limitations: Spike-wide vaccine-associated CD4 TCRs dominated at 160-218 and 743-854. Spike-specific TCR breadth rose after two AZD1222 doses, and depth rose as well.

Doses given second, at about 4 or about 12 weeks, were pooled. V lost 5 bases to trimming and J lost 2 bases; unmatched junction nucleotides: 3. The germline CDR1 and CDR2 sequences are ENHRY and SYGVKD. The CDR3 has 14 amino acids. The protocol was immunoSEQ multiplex PCR, while the TCRdb copy is restricted to in-frame clones and leaves out a portion. The sample includes tens of thousands of clones, 83% of them seen just once. The origin of this receptor is an adult who received the AZD1222 COVID-19 vaccine. The V gene is TRBV10-3, the J gene TRBJ2-3; TRBD2 agrees at 8 bases. Sample: peripheral blood, taken 28 days after the second AZD1222 dose. The CDR3 DNA is TGTGCCATCAGTTCCGGGGGGGACACAGATACGCAGTATTTT. It encodes CAISSGGDTDTQYF.